This T cell receptor (beta chain) was sequenced for a study of blood T cell repertoires in COVID-19. The CDR3 is made up of 22 amino acids. V shed 3 bases and J 0 bases; nucleotides not matched to a gene: 19. CDR1 and CDR2 (germline): SGHRS, YFSETQ. Libraries were prepared by immunoSEQ multiplex PCR; TCRdb keeps only in-frame clonotypes and omits some of them. Seen here are a few hundred thousand clones, about 87% observed once, and the top ten hold 6.3%. Sequencing was done on a sample of peripheral blood. The chain links TRBV5-1 to TRBJ2-7; TRBD2 matches at 15 bases. The sequence was obtained from a woman aged 45-59 years with COVID-19, enrolled during active disease. CDR3 residues: CASSSPGMGTGTSGRYSYEQYF. For the CDR3, the DNA is TGCGCCAGCAGCTCACCGGGAATGGGGACCGGGACTAGCGGGAGGTACTCCTACGAGCAGTACTTC.